This T cell receptor (beta chain) appears in the sequencing data of a study of T cell changes during pregnancy in multiple sclerosis (dated by TCRdb to between 2018 and 2021). With regard to the full study: Changes in the T cell repertoire over the course of pregnancy were examined in this study in women with multiple sclerosis.

Library prep was done by the immunoSEQ multiplex PCR assay. TCRdb stores this immuneACCESS table with in-frame sequences only. Part of the clones is absent; in the studies checked, under half of the shortfall reflects unresolved V genes, and no reason is known for the rest. A total of approximately 30,000 clones appear in this sample, over 80% of them only once. Roughly 10% of the sample rests with the top ten. Remarks on this clone: The antigen it binds to is not known. Per-nucleotide qualities are absent, and no much larger clonotype sits a single base away.

The cysteine opens and the phenylalanine closes a CDR3 of 13 amino acids. The sequence is cut down to CDR3 DNA, 39 bases in frame from base 1. Per the germline V gene, SGDLS is the CDR1 and YYNGEE is the CDR2. V is shortened by 3 bases, J by 2 bases, and the region joining them spans 9 bases. Rearrangement joined TRBV9 to TRBJ2-7; the best D guess is TRBD2, with 5 bases matching. This sample comprised CD8+ T cells from peripheral blood mononuclear cells, obtained in the first trimester of pregnancy. The sequence came from a female donor with multiple sclerosis, enrolled in a pregnancy study. The CDR3 protein: CASSASGTYEQYF. The bases read TGTGCCAGCAGCGCCTCGGGAACCTACGAGCAGTACTTC.